The 13 T cell receptor beta chains given below trace back to one sample, sequenced in a study of blood T cell repertoires in COVID-19. Some clones are missing from TCRdb's copy, which holds only in-frame ones; the method was immunoSEQ multiplex PCR. This sample has over 70,000 clones, with around 83% found just once. Sample: peripheral blood. Receptor source: a man under 40 with COVID-19, enrolled during active disease.

The chain is built from TRBV6-4 and TRBJ2-3; the match to TRBD1 covers 8 bases. With V trimmed by 0 bases and J by 4 bases, 3 bases remained unmatched. From germline, CDR1 is MRHNA and CDR2 SNTAGT. CDR3 length equals 15 residues. This chain's CDR3 is CASSDSPGGADTQYF. The CDR3 bases are TGTGCCAGCAGTGACTCACCAGGGGGCGCAGATACGCAGTATTTT.

The rearrangement links TRBV7-9 to TRBJ2-7; the D gene is possibly TRBD1 (6 bases). Between the trimmed V and J ends, which lost 2 bases and 4 bases, there was a span of 18 bases. From germline, CDR1 is SEHNR and CDR2 FQNEAQ (reference sequence). The CDR3 length is 16 residues. CDR3 sequence reads: CASSLKGARGLYEQYF. Here the CDR3 DNA reads TGTGCCAGCAGCTTAAAAGGCGCCAGGGGTTTATACGAGCAGTACTTC.

V is TRBV19 and J is TRBJ2-1; 7 nucleotides align to TRBD1. The germline CDR1 and CDR2 sequences are LNHDA and SQIVND (reference sequence). J gave up 4 bases and V 6 bases, and 3 bases lay outside the gene matches. The length of the CDR3 is 13 residues. CDR3 sequence: CASRTGSYNEQFF. CDR3 nucleotide sequence: TGTGCCAGTAGGACAGGGAGTTACAATGAGCAGTTCTTC.

The chain joins TRBV5-6 to TRBJ2-7; maybe TRBD1 (5 bases). Germline V gene data show CDR1 as SGHDT and CDR2 as YYEEEE. V lost 6 bases and J lost 0, with 16 bases in between. The CDR3 extends over 15 amino acids. The CDR3 DNA is TGTGCCAGCACCTGGGGCCAGGAGTTCTCCTACGAGCAGTACTTC. Encoded protein: CASTWGQEFSYEQYF.

The chain employs TRBV19 and TRBJ2-1; a possible D gene is TRBD2 (6 bases). V gave up 3 bases and J gave up 7 bases, with 16 bases separating them. The CDR3 runs to 15 residues. The germline gives CDR1 LNHDA, CDR2 SQIVND (reference sequence). CDR3 in amino acids: CASSIPGRAGNEQFF. The DNA of the CDR3 is TGTGCCAGTAGTATCCCCGGCCGAGCGGGTAATGAGCAGTTCTTC.

This chain connects TRBV10-2 to TRBJ2-1; 9 bases match TRBD1. This CDR3 region has 15 residues. Trimming at V came to 5 bases and at J to 8 bases, leaving 10 bases not matched to a gene. Looked up from germline, CDR1 is WSHSY and CDR2 is SAAADI. The CDR3, as DNA: TGCGCCAGCAGTTGGACAGGGGCGAAGAGTGATGAGCAGTTCTTC. Translation gives CASSWTGAKSDEQFF.

This CDR3 is CASGSSYEQYF. The CDR3 DNA reads TGTGCCAGCGGGAGCTCCTACGAGCAGTACTTC. The gene calls are TRBV28 and TRBJ2-7; a possible D gene is TRBD2 (5 bases). This CDR3 spans 11 amino acids. Germline V gene data show CDR1 as MDHEN and CDR2 as SYDVKM. Trimming removed 8 bases at V and 0 bases at J, with 5 bases between.

The rearrangement joins TRBV30 to TRBJ2-7, with 9 bases identical to TRBD2. The V gene's germline CDR1 is GTSNPN and CDR2 SVGIG (reference sequence). CDR3 length: 12 residues. J gave up 9 bases and V 1 base, and 4 bases lay outside the gene matches. The CDR3 sequence: CAWSAKLAGQYF. For the CDR3, the DNA is TGTGCCTGGAGTGCCAAACTAGCGGGGCAGTACTTC.

The rearrangement links TRBV19 to TRBJ2-6, with 14 bases matching TRBD2. The CDR3 has 18 residues. CDR1 LNHDA and CDR2 SQIVND come from the germline V gene (reference sequence). V shed 5 bases and J 0 bases; nucleotides not matched to a gene: 3. The DNA for the CDR3 is TGTGCCAGTAGTGGGGGACTAGCGGGAGCCTCTGGGGCCAACGTCCTGACTTTC. This gives the protein CASSGGLAGASGANVLTF.

The J gene is TRBJ1-1, the V gene TRBV6-1; perhaps TRBD1 as D (5 bases). V gave up 0 bases and J gave up 4 bases, with 9 bases separating them. CDR3 size: 14 residues. Germline-derived CDR1 and CDR2 are MNHNS and SASEGT. This CDR3 is CASSEAGGGTEAFF. DNA for the CDR3: TGTGCCAGCAGTGAAGCTGGGGGGGGCACTGAAGCTTTCTTT.

The chain couples TRBV25-1 to TRBJ1-1; maybe TRBD1 (6 bases). The V end was cut by 2 bases, the J end by 3 bases, with 13 bases between. This CDR3 has 15 residues. CDR1 and CDR2 (germline): MGHDK, SYGVNS. The CDR3: CASSEEGGGHTEAFF. Written as DNA, the CDR3 is TGTGCCAGCAGTGAAGAAGGGGGGGGGCACACTGAAGCTTTCTTT.

The chain has TRBV11-2 and TRBJ2-7; no definite D call. The V end was cut by 0 bases, the J end by 4 bases, with 4 bases between. CDR3 length equals 12 residues. In germline, CDR1 is SGHAT, CDR2 FQNNGV. CDR3 in amino acids: CASSLDVYEQYF. The DNA for the CDR3 is TGTGCCAGCAGCTTAGATGTATACGAGCAGTACTTC. The full variable domain, rest sourced from reference TRBV11-2 and TRBJ2-7, is EAGVAQSPRYKIIEKRQSVAFWCNPISGHATLYWYQQILGQGPKLLIQFQNNGVVDDSQLPKDRFSAERLKGVDSTLKIQPAKLEDSAVYLCASSLDVYEQYFGPGTRLTVT.

The genes are TRBV30 and TRBJ1-1, with a weak D call TRBD1 (6 bases). Deletions cut 3 bases from V and 5 bases from J, with 13 bases between. This CDR3 is built from 13 residues. Germline V gene sequence: CDR1 GTSNPN, CDR2 SVGIG (reference sequence). CDR3 loop: CAWRTGAETEAFF. The DNA of the CDR3 is TGTGCCTGGAGGACAGGAGCAGAGACTGAAGCTTTCTTT. Looking up the rest from reference TRBV30 and TRBJ1-1 gives the full variable domain: SQTIHQWPATLVQPVGSPLSLECTVEGTSNPNLYWYRQAAGRGLQLLFYSVGIGQISSEVPQNLSASRPQDRQFILSSKKLLLSDSGFYLCAWRTGAETEAFFGQGTRLTVV.